The clone carrying this T cell receptor (beta chain) was seen once. Its antigen is not known. There are 11 residues in the CDR3. Trimming pared 6 bases from V and 5 bases from J, leaving 10 bases between. From germline, CDR1 is DFQATT and CDR2 SNEGSKA (reference sequence). This sample was taken from a study of response to subunit inactivated influenza vaccine. Broader study findings: With each seasonal influenza vaccination, the authors suggested, few new T cells are recruited.

A single record per CDR3 protein comes from TCRdb applying MiXCR to the RT-PCR reads. The data show 150,000 or so distinct CDR3 sequences, around 10% seen once. The chain uses TRBV20-1 and TRBJ2-5; tentatively, D is TRBD2 (7 bases). The receptor was derived from a man between 50 and 69 years old who received an inactivated influenza vaccine. The sequencing used CD8+ T cells sorted from PBMCs, collected about 23 months after vaccination. This CDR3 is CSAGGPETQYF. DNA for the CDR3: TGCAGTGCCGGGGGGCCGGAGACCCAGTACTTC.